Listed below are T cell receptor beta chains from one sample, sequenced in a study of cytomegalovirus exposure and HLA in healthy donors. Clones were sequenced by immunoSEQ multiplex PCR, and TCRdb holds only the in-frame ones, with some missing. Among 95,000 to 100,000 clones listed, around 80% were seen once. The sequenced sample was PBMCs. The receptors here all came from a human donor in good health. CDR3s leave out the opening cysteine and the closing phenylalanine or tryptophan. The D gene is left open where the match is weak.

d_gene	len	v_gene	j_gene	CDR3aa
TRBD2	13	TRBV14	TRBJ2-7	ASSHDSGRAYEQY
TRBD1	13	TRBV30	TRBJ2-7	AWSRLGQGINEQY
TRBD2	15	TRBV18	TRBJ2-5	ASSPIGTSGLQETQY
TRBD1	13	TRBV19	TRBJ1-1	ASSKDRGSNTEAF
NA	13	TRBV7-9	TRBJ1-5	ASSVSTGVHQPQH
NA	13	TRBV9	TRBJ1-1	ASSTQGPGNTEAF
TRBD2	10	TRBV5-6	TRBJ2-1	ASSLVAGAQF
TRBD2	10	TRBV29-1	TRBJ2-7	SVIAGPYEQY
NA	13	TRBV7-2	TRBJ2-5	ASSSPDRYQETQY
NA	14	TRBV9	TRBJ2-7	ASSPRDGGGLYEQY
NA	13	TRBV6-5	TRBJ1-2	ASSYSSDRNYGYT
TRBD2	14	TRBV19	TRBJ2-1	ASSIGNSGSYNEQF
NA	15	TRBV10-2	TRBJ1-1	ASSESMGQVKNTEAF
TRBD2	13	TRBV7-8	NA	ASRPTSGTFYEQY
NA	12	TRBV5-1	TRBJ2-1	ASSLVQGINEQF
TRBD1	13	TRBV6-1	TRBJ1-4	ASGPTGKGGEKLF
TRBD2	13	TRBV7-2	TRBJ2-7	ASSLLAGGSYEQY
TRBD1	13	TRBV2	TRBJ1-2	ASSGEGQGAEGYT
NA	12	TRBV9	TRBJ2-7	ASSVTGVPYEQY
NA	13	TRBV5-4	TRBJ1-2	ASSTQQGYHYGYT
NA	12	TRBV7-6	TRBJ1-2	ASSLAVQTYGYT
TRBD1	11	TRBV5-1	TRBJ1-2	ASSFRQGGGYT
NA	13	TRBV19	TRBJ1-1	ASSLLSGVNTEAF
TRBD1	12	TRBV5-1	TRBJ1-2	ASSWGDRNYGYT
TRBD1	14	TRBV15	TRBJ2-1	ATSKSTGTMGGKQF
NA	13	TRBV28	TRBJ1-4	ASSLRSGAFEKLF
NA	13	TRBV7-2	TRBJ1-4	ASSLVDRRNEKLF
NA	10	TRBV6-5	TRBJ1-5	ASGRGNQPQH
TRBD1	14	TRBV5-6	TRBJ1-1	ASSLAGGVIDTEAF
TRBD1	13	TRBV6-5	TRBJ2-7	ASSRLGQAQYEQY
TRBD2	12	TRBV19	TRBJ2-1	ASRTSGSPNEQF
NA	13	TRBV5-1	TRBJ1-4	ASSVVSAVGEKLF
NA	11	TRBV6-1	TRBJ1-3	AYQGSAGNTIY
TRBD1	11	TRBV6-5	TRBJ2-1	ASRSVTGGEQF
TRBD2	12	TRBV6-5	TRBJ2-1	ASSTGLPYNEQF
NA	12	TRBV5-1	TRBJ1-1	ASSAGQMNTEAF
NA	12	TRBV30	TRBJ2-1	AWSVGVGVDEQF
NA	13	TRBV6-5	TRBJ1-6	ASSSETLRDSPLH
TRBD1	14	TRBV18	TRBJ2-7	ASSPPQDRGRSEQY
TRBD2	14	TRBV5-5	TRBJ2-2	ASSSIAGANTGELF